The rows below give T cell receptor beta chains drawn from one sample of a study of Graves' ophthalmopathy and Graves' hyperthyroidism. TCRdb passed the multiplex PCR reads through MiXCR, listing each CDR3 protein once. The top ten clones hold roughly 6.9% of a sample with roughly 610,000 distinct CDR3 sequences, 20% to 25% of them seen once. Sequenced sample: peripheral blood. The receptors derive from a woman in her late teens or twenties with stable Graves' hyperthyroidism. Some clones in this sample may be carry-over from other donors' samples. CDR3s include the opening cysteine and the closing phenylalanine or tryptophan. The order of the fields is J gene, D gene, V gene, clone size, CDR3 DNA, CDR3 protein. A D gene is named only where the DNA matches it firmly. The size field is filled for only some rows; it gives once, few, many or a size class.

>TRBJ1-2|.|TRBV30|.
TGTGCCTGGAGTGTGCCCAGATCTCGCTATGGCTACACCTTC
CAWSVPRSRYGYTF
>TRBJ1-5|.|TRBV11-2|many
TGTGCCAGCAGTCTTAACCCGGGTCAGCCCCAGCATTTT
CASSLNPGQPQHF
>TRBJ1-6|.|TRBV5-1|few
TGCGCCAGCAGCTTGGAAGGACATCAAGGCAGTTCACCCCTCCACTTT
CASSLEGHQGSSPLHF
>TRBJ2-4|TRBD1|TRBV28|many
TGTGCCAGCAGTTTAGGGGACAGGCAAAACATTCAGTACTTC
CASSLGDRQNIQYF
>TRBJ2-3|TRBD2|TRBV28|.
TGTGCCAGCAGTCCACTAGGACTAGCAGCAGATACGCAGTATTTT
CASSPLGLAADTQYF
>TRBJ1-1|TRBD1|TRBV20-1|many
TGCAGTGCTAGAGATCCGACAGGGGGCCGGAACACTGAAGCTTTCTTT
CSARDPTGGRNTEAFF
>TRBJ2-7|TRBD2|TRBV5-1|many
TGCGCCAGCAGCTATGGACTGACTAGCGGGAGATACGAGCAGTACTTC
CASSYGLTSGRYEQYF
>TRBJ2-2|.|TRBV7-3|many
TGTGCCAGCAGCTTAGGGCGTTTGTTGACCGGGGAGCTGTTTTTT
CASSLGRLLTGELFF
>TRBJ1-1|TRBD1|TRBV12-3/TRBV12-4|many
TGTGCCAGCAGCCCCGGGACAGGGACTTTCTTT
CASSPGTGTFF
>TRBJ1-2|.|TRBV29-1|many
TGCAGCGTTGGCCTAACAGGGAACTATGGCTACACCTTC
CSVGLTGNYGYTF
>TRBJ1-2|.|TRBV19|few
TGTGCCAGTAGTATAAGGAGGGGCTCCACGGAAGGCTACACCTTC
CASSIRRGSTEGYTF
>TRBJ2-7|TRBD2|TRBV27|many
TGTGCCAGCAGTCCAGGACTAGCGGGAGCTCGGAGGGTCGAGCAGTACTTC
CASSPGLAGARRVEQYF
>TRBJ1-1|TRBD1|TRBV11-1|.
TGTGCCAGCAGCCCGAGACTTTCCGGGACAGGGATGAACACTGAAGCTTTCTTT
CASSPRLSGTGMNTEAFF
>TRBJ1-1|.|TRBV27|many
TGTGCCAGCAGTACCAATGGGGTCGGTACCACTGAAGCTTTCTTT
CASSTNGVGTTEAFF
>TRBJ2-7|TRBD2|TRBV6-1|once
TGTGCCGGCAACCGCGGGACTAGCGCAGCCTACGAGCAGTACTTC
CAGNRGTSAAYEQYF
>TRBJ2-5|TRBD2|TRBV27|few
TGTGCCAGCAGCCATCTAGCGGCTGAAGAGACCCAGTACTTC
CASSHLAAEETQYF
>TRBJ1-5|TRBD1|TRBV9|many
TGTGCCAGCAGCCCAGGACAGGGCTTGCGCAATCAGCCCCAGCATTTT
CASSPGQGLRNQPQHF
>TRBJ2-5|.|TRBV2|.
TGTGCCAGCAGCAACTACCAGGAAGAGACGGAGGACTTC
CASSNYQEETEDF
>TRBJ2-2|TRBD2|TRBV2|many
TGTGCCAGCAGTGAAGCGCGACTAGCGGCTTTAGTAGGGGAGCTGTTTTTT
CASSEARLAALVGELFF
>TRBJ2-7|TRBD1|TRBV25-1|.
TGTGCCAGCAGTGAATATAGACAGGGTAACACCTACGAGCAGTACTTC
CASSEYRQGNTYEQYF
>TRBJ1-1|.|TRBV20-1|many
TGCAGTGCTCTGCGGGGGAACACTGAAGCTTTCTTT
CSALRGNTEAFF
>TRBJ1-3|.|TRBV7-2|many
TGTGCCAGCAGCACGCAGGGGGGAAACACCATATATTTT
CASSTQGGNTIYF
>TRBJ2-7|.|TRBV6-5|.
TGTGCCACCCGTTCAGGGATACCCTACGAGCAGTACTTC
CATRSGIPYEQYF
>TRBJ2-7|TRBD1|TRBV19|.
TGTGCCAGTAGTCCGGGACAGGCCTTCTACTACGAGCAGTACTTC
CASSPGQAFYYEQYF
>TRBJ2-7|TRBD1|TRBV11-2|.
TGTGCCAGCAGCATTAACCGACAGGGCGGCGAGCAGTACTTC
CASSINRQGGEQYF
>TRBJ1-2|.|TRBV3-1|many
TGTGCCAGCAGCCAAGCGGTTAGCTACACCTTC
CASSQAVSYTF
>TRBJ1-1|TRBD1|TRBV6-5|once
TGTGCCAGCAGTTACACTGGGACAGGGAACACTGAAGCTTTCTTT
CASSYTGTGNTEAFF
>TRBJ2-7|TRBD2|TRBV29-1|many
TGCAGCGGGATCAGGGGACTAGCGGGAGTTCAGTCCTACGAGCAGTACTTC
CSGIRGLAGVQSYEQYF
>TRBJ1-1|.|TRBV28|many
TGTGCCAGCAGTTTATTCGAGGGACTTCTAACTGAAGCTTTCTTT
CASSLFEGLLTEAFF
>TRBJ2-7|.|TRBV10-3|.
TGTGCCACAGCCCTGGACGGGACGGGATACTACGAGCAGTACTTC
CATALDGTGYYEQYF
>TRBJ2-5|.|TRBV7-3|many
TGTGCCAGCAGCTTGAGGGGGGCTCAAGAGACCCAGTACTTC
CASSLRGAQETQYF
>TRBJ2-7|.|TRBV30|.
TGTGCCTGGAGTGTTTACTTCGACGGGGAGCAGTACTTC
CAWSVYFDGEQYF
>TRBJ1-5|.|TRBV6-5|.
TGTGCCAGCAGTTACAAAGGCGCTCCGGAGTATCAGCCCCAGCATTTT
CASSYKGAPEYQPQHF
>TRBJ2-4|TRBD1|TRBV2|many
TGTGCCAGCAGTGGAACAGGGGAACAGTACTTC
CASSGTGEQYF
>TRBJ1-1|.|TRBV10-3|.
TGTGCCACCATCTTTCTTTCCAGGGAGAACACTGAAGCTTTCTTT
CATIFLSRENTEAFF
>TRBJ2-2|TRBD1|TRBV10-1|many
TGCGCCAGCAGGGGGGACAGGGGGACCGGGGAGCTGTTTTTT
CASRGDRGTGELFF
>TRBJ2-5|.|TRBV11-2|many
TGTGCCAGCAGCTACGACAGGATCCAAGAGACCCAGTACTTC
CASSYDRIQETQYF
>TRBJ1-2|.|TRBV13|once
TGTGCCAGCAGCTTAGAGGGGGAAGAAGTTAACTATGGCTACACCTTC
CASSLEGEEVNYGYTF
>TRBJ1-1|.|TRBV20-1|many
TGCAGTGCTTCGGCGCCTGAAGCTTTCTTT
CSASAPEAFF
>TRBJ2-7|.|TRBV2|few
TGTGCCAGCAGTCCCACTCGGGGCGAGCAGTACTTC
CASSPTRGEQYF
>TRBJ1-1|.|TRBV12-3/TRBV12-4|few
TGTGCCAGCAGTTTTTGGGGTCATTCGAACACTGAAGCTTTCTTT
CASSFWGHSNTEAFF
>TRBJ1-1|.|TRBV28|many
TGTGCCAGCAGGACACCTTACATGAACACTGAAGCTTTCTTT
CASRTPYMNTEAFF
>TRBJ1-1|.|TRBV6-1|.
TGTGCCAGCAGTCCAGGGTTAGGAGCTTTCTTT
CASSPGLGAFF
>TRBJ1-3|TRBD1|TRBV11-2|.
TGTGCCAGCAGCTTAGGGGGACAGGCTACTGGAAACACCATATATTTT
CASSLGGQATGNTIYF
>TRBJ1-1|.|TRBV6-1|.
TGTGCCAGCAGGACGGTAGGGTTGGTGGCGGAGGCTTTCTTT
CASRTVGLVAEAFF